This T cell receptor beta chain was recorded in a study of vaccination and CD4 T cells after COVID-19. The trim removed 4 bases at V and 5 bases at J, leaving 17 bases unmatched. This CDR3 region has 18 residues. Germline CDR1 reads SGHNT; CDR2 reads YYREEE (reference sequence). Treatment: approximately 10-day PBMC culture with coronavirus spike peptide pools or control peptides (ViraFEST assay). To note about this clonotype: The target antigen is unknown.

Sequence data for DNA of cultured CD4+ T cells were generated by the Oncomine TCR Beta short-read assay. TCRdb fed the PCR reads into MiXCR, producing one record per CDR3 protein. The repertoire consists of 7,600 or so distinct CDR3 sequences, with just over 55% occurring once and the leading ten covering 22%. General study results and limits: SARS-CoV-2-reactive clonotypes rose nonsignificantly, with the median going from approximately 21 to 40.

J is TRBJ2-5 and V is TRBV5-4, with 10 bases aligning to TRBD1. The sample taken for sequencing was CD4+ T cells from blood, cultured in vitro. This clonotype was sampled from a human donor who had recovered from COVID-19. Here the CDR3 reads CASSRLVGTGTGAETQYF. The CDR3, as DNA: TGTGCCAGCAGCAGACTTGTAGGTACCGGGACAGGGGCCGAGACCCAGTACTTC. The full variable domain, its missing parts supplied by reference TRBV5-4 and TRBJ2-5, is ETGVTQSPTHLIKTRGQQVTLRCSSQSGHNTVSWYQQALGQGPQFIFQYYREEENGRGNFPPRFSGLQFPNYSSELNVNALELDDSALYLCASSRLVGTGTGAETQYFGPGTRLLVL.